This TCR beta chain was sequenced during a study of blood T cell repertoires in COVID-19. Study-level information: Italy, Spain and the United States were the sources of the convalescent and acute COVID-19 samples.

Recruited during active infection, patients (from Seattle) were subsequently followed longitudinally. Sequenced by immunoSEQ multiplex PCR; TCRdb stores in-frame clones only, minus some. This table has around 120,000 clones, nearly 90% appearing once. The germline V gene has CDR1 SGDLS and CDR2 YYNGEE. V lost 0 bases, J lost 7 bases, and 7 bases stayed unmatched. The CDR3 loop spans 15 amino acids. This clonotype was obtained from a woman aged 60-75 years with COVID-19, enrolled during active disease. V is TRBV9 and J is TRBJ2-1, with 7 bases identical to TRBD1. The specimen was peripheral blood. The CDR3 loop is CASSVGGGPGNEQFF. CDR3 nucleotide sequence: TGTGCCAGCAGCGTAGGAGGGGGCCCGGGGAATGAGCAGTTCTTC. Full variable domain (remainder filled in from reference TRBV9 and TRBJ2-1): DSGVTQTPKHLITATGQRVTLRCSPRSGDLSVYWYQQSLDQGLQFLIQYYNGEERAKGNILERFSAQQFPDLHSELNLSSLELGDSALYFCASSVGGGPGNEQFFGPGTRLTVL.